The TCR beta chain under discussion was sequenced for a study of blood T cells in healthy people across ages. Alongside a J-beta primer mix, a sample-barcoded 5' primer served in a second PCR lasting about 7 to 12 cycles. TCRdb analysed the 5' RACE reads with MiXCR anew, one entry per CDR3 protein. The sample lists roughly 550,000 distinct CDR3 sequences, approximately 25% occurring once. This CDR3 region has 15 residues. V lost 1 base to trimming and J lost 6 bases, with 15 bases between them. These data were likewise used in another study, on T cells of mothers and their children.

V usage is TRBV12-3 or TRBV12-4 and J usage is TRBJ1-1; TRBD1 might be the D (5 bases). Input material: blood. This receptor was obtained from a boy under 18 in good health. CDR3 residues: CASSLGFRASSEAFF. In DNA, the CDR3 is TGTGCCAGCAGTTTAGGCTTCAGGGCATCATCTGAAGCTTTCTTT.